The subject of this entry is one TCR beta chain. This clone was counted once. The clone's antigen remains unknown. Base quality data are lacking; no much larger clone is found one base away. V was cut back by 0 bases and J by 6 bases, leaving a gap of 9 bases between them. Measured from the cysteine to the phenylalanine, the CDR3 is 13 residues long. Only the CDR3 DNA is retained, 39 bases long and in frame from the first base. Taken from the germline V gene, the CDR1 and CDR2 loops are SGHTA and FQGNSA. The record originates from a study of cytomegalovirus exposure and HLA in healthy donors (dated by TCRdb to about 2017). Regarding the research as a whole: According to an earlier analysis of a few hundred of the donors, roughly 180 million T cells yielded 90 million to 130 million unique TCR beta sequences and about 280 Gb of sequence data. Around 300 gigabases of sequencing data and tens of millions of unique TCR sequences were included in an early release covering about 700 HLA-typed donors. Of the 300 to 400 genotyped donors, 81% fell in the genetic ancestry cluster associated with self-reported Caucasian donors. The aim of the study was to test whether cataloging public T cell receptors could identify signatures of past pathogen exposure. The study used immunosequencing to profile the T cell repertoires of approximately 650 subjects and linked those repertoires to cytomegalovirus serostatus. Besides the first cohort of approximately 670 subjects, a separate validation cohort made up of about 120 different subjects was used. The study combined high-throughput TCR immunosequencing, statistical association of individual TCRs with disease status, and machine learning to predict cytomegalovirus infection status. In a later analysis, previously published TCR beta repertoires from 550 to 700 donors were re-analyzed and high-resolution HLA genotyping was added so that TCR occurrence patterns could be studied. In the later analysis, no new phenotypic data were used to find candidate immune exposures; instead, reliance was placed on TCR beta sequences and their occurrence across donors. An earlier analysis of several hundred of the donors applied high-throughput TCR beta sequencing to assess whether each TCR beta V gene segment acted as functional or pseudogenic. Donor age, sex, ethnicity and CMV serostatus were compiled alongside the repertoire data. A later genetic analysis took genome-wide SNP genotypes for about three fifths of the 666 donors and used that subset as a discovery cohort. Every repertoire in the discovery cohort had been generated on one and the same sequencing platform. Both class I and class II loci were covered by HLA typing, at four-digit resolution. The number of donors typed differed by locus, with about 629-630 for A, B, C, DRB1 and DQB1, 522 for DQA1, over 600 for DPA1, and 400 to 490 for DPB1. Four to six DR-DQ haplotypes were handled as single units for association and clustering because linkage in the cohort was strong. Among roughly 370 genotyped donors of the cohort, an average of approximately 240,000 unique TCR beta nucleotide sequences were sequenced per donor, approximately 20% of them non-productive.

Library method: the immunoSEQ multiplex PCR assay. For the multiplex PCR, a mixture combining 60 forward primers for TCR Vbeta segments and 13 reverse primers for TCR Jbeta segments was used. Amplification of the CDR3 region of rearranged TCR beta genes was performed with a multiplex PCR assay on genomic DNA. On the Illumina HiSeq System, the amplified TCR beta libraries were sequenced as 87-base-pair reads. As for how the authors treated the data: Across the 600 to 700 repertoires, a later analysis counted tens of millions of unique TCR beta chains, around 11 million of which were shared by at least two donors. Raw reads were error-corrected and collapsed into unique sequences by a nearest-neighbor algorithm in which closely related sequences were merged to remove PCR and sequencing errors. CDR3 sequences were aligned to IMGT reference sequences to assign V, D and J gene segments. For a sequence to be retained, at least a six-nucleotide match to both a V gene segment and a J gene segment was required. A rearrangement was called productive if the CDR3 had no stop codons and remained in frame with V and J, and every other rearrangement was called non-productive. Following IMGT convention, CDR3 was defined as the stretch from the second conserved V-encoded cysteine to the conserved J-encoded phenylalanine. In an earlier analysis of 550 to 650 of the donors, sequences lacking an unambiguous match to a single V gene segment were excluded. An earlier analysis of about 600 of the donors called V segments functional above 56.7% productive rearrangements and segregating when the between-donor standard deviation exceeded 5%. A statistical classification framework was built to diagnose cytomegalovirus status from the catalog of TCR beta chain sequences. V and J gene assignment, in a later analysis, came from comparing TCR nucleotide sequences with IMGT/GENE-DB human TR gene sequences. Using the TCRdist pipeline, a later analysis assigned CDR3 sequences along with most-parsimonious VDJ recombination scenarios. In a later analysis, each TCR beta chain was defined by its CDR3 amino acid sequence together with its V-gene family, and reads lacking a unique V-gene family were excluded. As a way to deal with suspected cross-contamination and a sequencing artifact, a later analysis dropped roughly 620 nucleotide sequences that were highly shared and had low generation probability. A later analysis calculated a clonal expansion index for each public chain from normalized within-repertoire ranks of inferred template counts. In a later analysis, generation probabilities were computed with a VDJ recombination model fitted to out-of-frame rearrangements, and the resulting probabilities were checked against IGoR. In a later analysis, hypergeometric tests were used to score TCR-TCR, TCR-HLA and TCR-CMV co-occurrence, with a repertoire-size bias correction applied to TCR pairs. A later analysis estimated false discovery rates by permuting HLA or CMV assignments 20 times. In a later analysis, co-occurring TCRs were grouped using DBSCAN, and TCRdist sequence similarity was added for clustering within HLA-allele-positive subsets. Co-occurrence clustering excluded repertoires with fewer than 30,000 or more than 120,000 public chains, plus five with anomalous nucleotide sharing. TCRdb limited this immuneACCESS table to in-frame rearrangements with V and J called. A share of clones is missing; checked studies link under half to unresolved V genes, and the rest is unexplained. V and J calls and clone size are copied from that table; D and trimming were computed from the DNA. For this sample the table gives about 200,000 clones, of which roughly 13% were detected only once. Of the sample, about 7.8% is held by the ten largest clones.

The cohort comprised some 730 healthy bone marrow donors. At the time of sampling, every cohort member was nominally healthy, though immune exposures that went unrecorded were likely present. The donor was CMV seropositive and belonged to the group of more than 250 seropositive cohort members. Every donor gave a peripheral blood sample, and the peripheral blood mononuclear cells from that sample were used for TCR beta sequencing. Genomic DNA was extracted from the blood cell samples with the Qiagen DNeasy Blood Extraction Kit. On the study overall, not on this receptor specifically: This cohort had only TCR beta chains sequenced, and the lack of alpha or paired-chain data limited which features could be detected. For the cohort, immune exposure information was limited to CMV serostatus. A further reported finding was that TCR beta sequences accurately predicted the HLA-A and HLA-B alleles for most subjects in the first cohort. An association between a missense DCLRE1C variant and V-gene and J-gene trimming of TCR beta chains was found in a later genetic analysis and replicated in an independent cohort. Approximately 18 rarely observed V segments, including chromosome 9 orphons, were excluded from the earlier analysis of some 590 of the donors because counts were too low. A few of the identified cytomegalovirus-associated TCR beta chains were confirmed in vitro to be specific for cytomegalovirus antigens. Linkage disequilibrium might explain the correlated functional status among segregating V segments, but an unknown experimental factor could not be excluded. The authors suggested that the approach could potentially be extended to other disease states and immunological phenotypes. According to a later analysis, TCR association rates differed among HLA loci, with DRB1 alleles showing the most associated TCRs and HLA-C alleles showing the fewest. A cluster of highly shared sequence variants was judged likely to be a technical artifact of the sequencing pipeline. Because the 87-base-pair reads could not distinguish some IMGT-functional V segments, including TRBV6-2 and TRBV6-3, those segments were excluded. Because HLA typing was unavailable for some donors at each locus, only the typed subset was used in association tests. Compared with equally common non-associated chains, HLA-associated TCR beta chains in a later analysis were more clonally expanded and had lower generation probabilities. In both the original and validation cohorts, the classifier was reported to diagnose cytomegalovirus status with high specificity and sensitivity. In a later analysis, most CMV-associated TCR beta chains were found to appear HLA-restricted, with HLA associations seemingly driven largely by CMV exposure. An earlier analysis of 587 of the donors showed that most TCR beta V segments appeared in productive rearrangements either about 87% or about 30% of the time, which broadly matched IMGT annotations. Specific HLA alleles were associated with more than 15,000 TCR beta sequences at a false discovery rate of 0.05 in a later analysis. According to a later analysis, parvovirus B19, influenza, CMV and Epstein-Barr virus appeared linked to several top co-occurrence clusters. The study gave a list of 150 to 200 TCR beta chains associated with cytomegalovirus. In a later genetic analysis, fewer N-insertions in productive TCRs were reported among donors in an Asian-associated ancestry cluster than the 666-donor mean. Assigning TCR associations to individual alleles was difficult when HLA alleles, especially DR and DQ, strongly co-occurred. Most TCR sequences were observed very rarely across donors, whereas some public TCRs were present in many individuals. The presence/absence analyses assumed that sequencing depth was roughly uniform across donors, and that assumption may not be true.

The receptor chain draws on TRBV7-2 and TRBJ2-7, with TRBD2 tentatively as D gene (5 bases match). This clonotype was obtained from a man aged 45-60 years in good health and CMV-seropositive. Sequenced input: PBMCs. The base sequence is TGTGCCAGCAGCTTAGCCTCCGGGGTCGAGCAGTACTTC. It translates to CASSLASGVEQYF.